This T cell receptor beta chain comes out of a study of blood T cell repertoires in COVID-19. Study information: From T cells, B-cell-depleted T cells, or PBMCs came the material, which was cDNA or gDNA.

V was cut by 0 bases and J by 0 bases, with 9 bases left in between. This CDR3 has 16 residues. The germline CDR1 and CDR2 sequences are MRHNA and SNTAGT. Some clones are missing from TCRdb's copy, which holds only in-frame ones; the method was immunoSEQ multiplex PCR. The table records about 160,000 clones, around 84% of them present only once. The sequencing input was peripheral blood. This sequence originates from a man aged 65 to 79 with acute or convalescent COVID-19. The V and J genes are TRBV6-4 and TRBJ2-1; weak D call: TRBD2 (6 bases). CDR3 sequence (DNA): TGTGCCAGCAGTGACTCCGGGCGGGGCTCCTACAATGAGCAGTTCTTC. Translating gives CASSDSGRGSYNEQFF.